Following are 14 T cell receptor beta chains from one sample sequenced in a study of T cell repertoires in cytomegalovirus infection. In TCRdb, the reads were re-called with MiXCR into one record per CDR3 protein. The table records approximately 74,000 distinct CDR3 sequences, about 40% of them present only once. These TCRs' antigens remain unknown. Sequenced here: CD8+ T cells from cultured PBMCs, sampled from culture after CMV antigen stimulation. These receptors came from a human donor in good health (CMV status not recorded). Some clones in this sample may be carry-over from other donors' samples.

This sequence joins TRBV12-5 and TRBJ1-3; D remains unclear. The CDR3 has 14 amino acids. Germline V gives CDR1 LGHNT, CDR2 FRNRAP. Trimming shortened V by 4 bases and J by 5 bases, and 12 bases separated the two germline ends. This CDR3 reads CASGSTRSRNTIYF. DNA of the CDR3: TGTGCTAGTGGTTCAACAAGGAGCAGAAACACCATATATTTT.

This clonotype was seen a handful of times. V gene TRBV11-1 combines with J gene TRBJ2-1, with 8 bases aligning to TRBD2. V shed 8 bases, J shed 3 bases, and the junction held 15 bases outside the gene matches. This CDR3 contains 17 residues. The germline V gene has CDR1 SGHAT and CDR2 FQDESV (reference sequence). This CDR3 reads CASFPIAGRSLYNEQFF. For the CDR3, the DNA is TGTGCCAGCTTTCCGATAGCGGGGAGGTCCCTCTACAATGAGCAGTTCTTC. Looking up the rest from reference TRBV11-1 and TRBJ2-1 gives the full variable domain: EAEVAQSPRYKITEKSQAVAFWCDPISGHATLYWYRQILGQGPELLVQFQDESVVDDSQLPKDRFSAERLKGVDSTLKIQPAELGDSAMYLCASFPIAGRSLYNEQFFGPGTRLTVL.

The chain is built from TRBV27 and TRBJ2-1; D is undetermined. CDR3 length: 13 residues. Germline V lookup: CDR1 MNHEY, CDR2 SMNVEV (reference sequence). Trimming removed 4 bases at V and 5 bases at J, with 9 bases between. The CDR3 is CASSYKSHNEQFF. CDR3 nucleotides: TGTGCCAGCAGTTATAAGTCCCACAATGAGCAGTTCTTC.

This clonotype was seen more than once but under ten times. The CDR3 nucleotides are TGTGCCAGCAGTGAGCTCTCTGGATTGAATAACTATGGCTACACCTTC. Its translation: CASSELSGLNNYGYTF. The chain couples TRBV2 to TRBJ1-2; no firm D call. CDR1 SNHLY and CDR2 FYNNEI come from the germline V gene. The CDR3 runs to 16 residues. Deletions cut 3 bases from V and 1 base from J, with 15 bases between.

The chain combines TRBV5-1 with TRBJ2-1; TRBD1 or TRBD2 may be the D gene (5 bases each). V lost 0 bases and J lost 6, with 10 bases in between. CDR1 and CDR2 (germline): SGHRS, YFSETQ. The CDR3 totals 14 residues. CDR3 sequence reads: CASSLAGTFNEQFF. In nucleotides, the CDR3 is TGCGCCAGCAGCTTGGCCGGGACCTTCAATGAGCAGTTCTTC.

Here the CDR3 reads CASSYRWGGADEKLFF. CDR3 bases: TGTGCCAGCAGTTACCGCTGGGGGGGAGCGGATGAAAAACTGTTTTTT. The chain joins TRBV6-5 to TRBJ1-4, with D perhaps matching TRBD1 (5 bases). The CDR3 runs to 16 residues. Trimming shortened V by 2 bases and J by 6 bases, and 16 bases separated the two germline ends. Germline values: CDR1 MNHEY, CDR2 SVGAGI.

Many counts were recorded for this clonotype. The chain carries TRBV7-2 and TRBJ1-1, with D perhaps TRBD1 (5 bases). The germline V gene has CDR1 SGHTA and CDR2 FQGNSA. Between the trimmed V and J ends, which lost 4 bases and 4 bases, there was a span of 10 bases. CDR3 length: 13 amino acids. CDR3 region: CASSSGPVTEAFF. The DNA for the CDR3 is TGTGCCAGCAGCTCAGGGCCCGTCACTGAAGCTTTCTTT.

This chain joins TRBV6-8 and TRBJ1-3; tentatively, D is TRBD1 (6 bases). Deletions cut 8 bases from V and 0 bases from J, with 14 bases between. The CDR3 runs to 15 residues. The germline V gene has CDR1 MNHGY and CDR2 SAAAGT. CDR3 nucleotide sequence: TGTGCCAGCGGACAGCAATTCTACTCTGGAAACACCATATATTTT. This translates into CASGQQFYSGNTIYF.

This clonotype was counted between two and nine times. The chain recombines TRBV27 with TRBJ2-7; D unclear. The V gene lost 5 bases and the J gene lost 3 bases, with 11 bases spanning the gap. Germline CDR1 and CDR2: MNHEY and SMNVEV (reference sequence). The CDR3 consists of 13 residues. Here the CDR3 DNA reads TGTGCCAGCAGTATTACCACGGACTACGAGCAGTACTTC. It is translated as CASSITTDYEQYF.

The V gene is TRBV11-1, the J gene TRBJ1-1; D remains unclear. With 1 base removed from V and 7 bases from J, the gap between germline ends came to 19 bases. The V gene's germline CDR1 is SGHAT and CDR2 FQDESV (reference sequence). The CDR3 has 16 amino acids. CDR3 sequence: CASSLVRYDAPGEAFF. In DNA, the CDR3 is TGTGCCAGCAGCTTAGTTAGATACGACGCCCCGGGTGAAGCTTTCTTT.

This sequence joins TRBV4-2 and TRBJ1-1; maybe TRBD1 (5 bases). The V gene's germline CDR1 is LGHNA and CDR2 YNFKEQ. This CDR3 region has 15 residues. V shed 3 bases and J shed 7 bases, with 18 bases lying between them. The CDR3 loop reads CASSHLGGDGGEAFF. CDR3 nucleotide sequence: TGTGCCAGCAGCCACCTAGGAGGGGACGGAGGTGAAGCTTTCTTT.

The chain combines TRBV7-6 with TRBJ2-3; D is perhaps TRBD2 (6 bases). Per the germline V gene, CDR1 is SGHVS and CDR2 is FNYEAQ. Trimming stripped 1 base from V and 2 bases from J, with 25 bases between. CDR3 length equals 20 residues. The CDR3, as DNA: TGTGCCAGCAGCTTAGACGCCTCGGGCGGGGTAACCTCCCTCACAGATACGCAGTATTTT. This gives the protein CASSLDASGGVTSLTDTQYF.

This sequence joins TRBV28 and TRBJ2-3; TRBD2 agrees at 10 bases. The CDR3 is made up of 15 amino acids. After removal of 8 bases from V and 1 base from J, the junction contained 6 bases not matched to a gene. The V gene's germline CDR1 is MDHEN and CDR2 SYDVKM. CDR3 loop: CASGILAGGTDTQYF. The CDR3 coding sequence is TGTGCCAGCGGAATCCTAGCGGGGGGCACAGATACGCAGTATTTT. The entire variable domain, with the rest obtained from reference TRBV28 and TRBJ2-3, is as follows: DVKVTQSSRYLVKRTGEKVFLECVQDMDHENMFWYRQDPGLGLRLIYFSYDVKMKEKGDIPEGYSVSREKKERFSLILESASTNQTSMYLCASGILAGGTDTQYFGPGTRLTVL.

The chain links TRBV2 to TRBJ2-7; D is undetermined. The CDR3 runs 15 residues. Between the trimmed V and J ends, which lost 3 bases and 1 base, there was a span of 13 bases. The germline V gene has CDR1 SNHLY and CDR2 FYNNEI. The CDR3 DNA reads TGTGCCAGCAGTGACTCTTGGTCGATTTCCTACGAGCAGTACTTC. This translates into CASSDSWSISYEQYF. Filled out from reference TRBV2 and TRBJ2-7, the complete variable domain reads EPEVTQTPSHQVTQMGQEVILRCVPISNHLYFYWYRQILGQKVEFLVSFYNNEISEKSEIFDDQFSVERPDGSNFTLKIRSTKLEDSAMYFCASSDSWSISYEQYFGPGTRLTVT.